This TCR beta chain was sequenced during a study of blood T cell repertoires in COVID-19. Source study methods: Reference gene primers were amplified, and this amplification served to estimate nucleated cell counts. Assay used: immunoSEQ multiplex PCR; TCRdb lists only in-frame clones, some missing. From that table come the V and J calls and clone size; the DNA was used to work out D and trimming. In the table there are roughly 87,000 clones, roughly 76% of which are singletons. CDR3 size: 11 residues. The germline CDR1 and CDR2 sequences are MNHNY and SVGAGI (reference sequence). Trimming took 6 bases from V and 4 from J, leaving 6 bases between them.

This rearrangement joins TRBV6-6 to TRBJ1-2; no clear D. The sequence came from a woman aged 50 to 60 with acute or convalescent COVID-19. Sequencing was carried out using peripheral blood. The CDR3 nucleotides read TGTGCCAGCAGATTCTCCTATGGCTACACCTTC. This sequence encodes CASRFSYGYTF.